The TCR beta chain under discussion was sequenced for a study of T cells in Graves' hyperthyroidism and ophthalmopathy. Comment on this clonotype: Antigen: not known.

This CDR3 region has 14 residues. Trimming cost V 0 bases and J 2 bases, with 9 bases left between them. Germline V gene sequence: CDR1 SGHRS, CDR2 YFSETQ. Using RNA transcripts as the source, TCR beta CDR3 regions were amplified. RT-PCR in the first round (using the HTBI primer set) targeted the TCR CDR3. TCRdb reanalysed the multiplex PCR reads using MiXCR and keeps one entry per CDR3 protein. Of about 49,000 distinct CDR3 sequences in the sample, roughly 56% were seen once. General observations from the study: The authors' 13 V-J model separated ophthalmopathy from stable hyperthyroidism. Most thyroid clonotypes that were expanded above 0.001 also turned up in blood.

The material sequenced was peripheral blood or thyroid tissue (not recorded which). The clonotype comes from a man between 18 and 35 years old with Graves' hyperthyroidism. The chain is built from TRBV5-1 and TRBJ2-7; D is unresolved. CDR3 loop: CASSLAADTYEQYF. The CDR3 region has the DNA TGCGCCAGCAGCTTGGCTGCGGATACCTACGAGCAGTACTTC.